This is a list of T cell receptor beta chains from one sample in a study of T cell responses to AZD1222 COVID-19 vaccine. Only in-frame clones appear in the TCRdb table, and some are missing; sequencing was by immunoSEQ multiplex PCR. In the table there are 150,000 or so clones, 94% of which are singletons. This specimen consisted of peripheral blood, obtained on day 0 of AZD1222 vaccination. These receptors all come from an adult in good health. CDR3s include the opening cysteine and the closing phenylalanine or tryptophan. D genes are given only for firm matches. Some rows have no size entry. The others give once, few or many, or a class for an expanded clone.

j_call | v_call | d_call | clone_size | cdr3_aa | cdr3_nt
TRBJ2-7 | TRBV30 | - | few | CAWSVLGYEQYF | TGTGCCTGGAGTGTACTTGGTTACGAGCAGTACTTC
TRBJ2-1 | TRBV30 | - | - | CAWSVQLTNEQFF | TGTGCCTGGAGTGTACAGCTAACGAATGAGCAGTTCTTC
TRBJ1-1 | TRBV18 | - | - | CASSATKRDTEAFF | TGTGCCAGCTCAGCTACGAAAAGGGACACTGAAGCTTTCTTT
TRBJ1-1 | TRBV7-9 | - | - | CASSVITGSEAFF | TGTGCCAGCAGCGTAATTACCGGGAGTGAAGCTTTCTTT
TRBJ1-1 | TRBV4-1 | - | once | CASRQGPSNTEAFF | TGCGCCAGCAGGCAGGGCCCCTCAAACACTGAAGCTTTCTTT
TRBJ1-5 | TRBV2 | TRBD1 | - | CASSGQGVHNQPQHF | TGTGCCAGCAGTGGACAGGGGGTCCATAATCAGCCCCAGCATTTT
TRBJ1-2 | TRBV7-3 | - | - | CASSLDLGRDGYTF | TGTGCCAGCAGCTTAGATCTGGGTCGGGATGGCTACACCTTC
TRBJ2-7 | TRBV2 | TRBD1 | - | CASTRDRAYEQYF | TGTGCCAGCACGAGGGACAGAGCCTACGAGCAGTACTTC
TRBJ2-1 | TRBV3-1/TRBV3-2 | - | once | CASSHRPAGNDNEQFF | TGTGCCAGCAGCCATAGGCCGGCTGGGAACGACAATGAGCAGTTCTTC
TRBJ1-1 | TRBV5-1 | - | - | CASSLEGIDTEAFF | TGCGCCAGCAGCTTGGAGGGGATCGACACTGAAGCTTTCTTT
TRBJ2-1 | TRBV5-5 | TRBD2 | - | CASSFNSGNNEQFF | TGTGCCAGCAGCTTTAATAGCGGGAACAATGAGCAGTTCTTC
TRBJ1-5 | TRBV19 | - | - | CASRIQVRAPNQPQHF | TGTGCCAGTAGGATACAGGTACGGGCCCCCAATCAGCCCCAGCATTTT
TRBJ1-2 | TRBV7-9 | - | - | CASSPGQHYGYTF | TGTGCCAGCAGCCCAGGACAACACTATGGCTACACCTTC
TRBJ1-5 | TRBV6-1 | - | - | CASSEGHYSNQPQHF | TGTGCCAGCAGTGAAGGACATTATAGCAATCAGCCCCAGCATTTT
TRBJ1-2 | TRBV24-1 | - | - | CATSDWDFYGYTF | TGTGCCACCAGTGATTGGGATTTCTATGGCTACACCTTC
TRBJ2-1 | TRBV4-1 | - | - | CASSRENLRTEQFF | TGCGCCAGCAGCCGAGAAAATCTGCGGACTGAGCAGTTCTTC
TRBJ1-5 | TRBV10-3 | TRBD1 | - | CAISPGTANQPQHF | TGTGCCATCAGTCCCGGGACAGCTAATCAGCCCCAGCATTTT
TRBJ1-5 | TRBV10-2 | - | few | CASSWDLQLGYSNQPQHF | TGCGCCAGCAGCTGGGACTTACAACTAGGGTATAGCAATCAGCCCCAGCATTTT
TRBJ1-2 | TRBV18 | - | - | CASSLDTNYGYTF | TGTGCCAGCTCACTGGACACTAACTATGGCTACACCTTC
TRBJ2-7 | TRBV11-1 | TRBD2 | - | CASSLATSGSYEQYF | TGTGCCAGCAGCTTAGCTACTAGCGGGAGCTACGAGCAGTACTTC
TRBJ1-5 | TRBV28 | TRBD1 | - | CASCLDRGNQPQHF | TGTGCCAGTTGCCTTGACAGGGGCAATCAGCCCCAGCATTTT
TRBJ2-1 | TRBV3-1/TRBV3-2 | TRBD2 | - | CASSQGASGRYNEQFF | TGTGCCAGCAGCCAAGGGGCTAGCGGGAGATACAATGAGCAGTTCTTC
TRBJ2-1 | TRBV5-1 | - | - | CASSFQGIGEQFF | TGCGCCAGCAGCTTTCAGGGTATTGGTGAGCAGTTCTTC
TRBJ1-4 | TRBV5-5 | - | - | CASTRMFPAIPTNEKLFF | TGTGCCAGCACCCGGATGTTTCCGGCGATCCCAACTAATGAAAAACTGTTTTTT
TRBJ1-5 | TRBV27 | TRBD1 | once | CASSLWTGESNQPQHF | TGTGCCAGCAGTTTATGGACAGGGGAGAGCAATCAGCCCCAGCATTTT
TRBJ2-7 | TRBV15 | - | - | CATSRGGEVYEQYF | TGTGCCACCAGCAGGGGTGGCGAGGTCTACGAGCAGTACTTC
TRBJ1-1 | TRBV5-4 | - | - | CASSLGVGNTEAFF | TGTGCCAGCAGCTTGGGGGTGGGGAACACTGAAGCTTTCTTT
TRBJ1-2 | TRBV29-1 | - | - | CSVEEGGAFYGYTF | TGCAGCGTTGAGGAGGGGGGGGCGTTCTATGGCTACACCTTC
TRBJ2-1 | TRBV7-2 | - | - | CASSFSESYNEQFF | TGTGCCAGCAGCTTTAGCGAGTCCTACAATGAGCAGTTCTTC
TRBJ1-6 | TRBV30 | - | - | CAWGRAASPLHF | TGTGCCTGGGGGAGGGCGGCCTCACCCCTCCACTTT
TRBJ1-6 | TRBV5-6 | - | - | CASSLMAGSSYNSPLHF | TGTGCCAGCAGCTTGATGGCAGGGAGCTCCTATAATTCACCCCTCCACTTT
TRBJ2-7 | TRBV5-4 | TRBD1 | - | CASSLTGVDEQYF | TGTGCCAGCAGTCTGACAGGGGTTGACGAGCAGTACTTC
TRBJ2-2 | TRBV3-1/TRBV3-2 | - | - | CASSSGPSNTGELFF | TGTGCCAGCAGCTCAGGACCCTCGAACACCGGGGAGCTGTTTTTT
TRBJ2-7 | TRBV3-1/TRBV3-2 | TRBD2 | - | CASSEFATSGRREQYF | TGTGCCAGCAGCGAATTCGCGACTAGCGGGAGACGGGAGCAGTACTTC
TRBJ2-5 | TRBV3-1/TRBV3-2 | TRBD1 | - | CASSPTGVQETQYF | TGTGCCAGCAGCCCGACAGGGGTCCAAGAGACCCAGTACTTC
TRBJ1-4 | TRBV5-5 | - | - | CASSLAGAGGEKLFF | TGTGCCAGCAGCTTGGCCGGGGCCGGCGGTGAAAAACTGTTTTTT
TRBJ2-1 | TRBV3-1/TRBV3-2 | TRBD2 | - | CASSDVSGSGEQFF | TGTGCCAGCAGCGATGTTAGCGGGAGCGGTGAGCAGTTCTTC
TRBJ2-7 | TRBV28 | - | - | CASSTTRKGVEQYF | TGTGCCAGCAGCACTACTAGAAAGGGCGTCGAGCAGTACTTC
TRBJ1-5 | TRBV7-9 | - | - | CASSPGEYSNQPQHF | TGTGCCAGCAGCCCCGGAGAATATAGCAATCAGCCCCAGCATTTT
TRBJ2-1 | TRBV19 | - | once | CASSIGHGEQFF | TGTGCCAGTAGTATAGGGCACGGTGAGCAGTTCTTC
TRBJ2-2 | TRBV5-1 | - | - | CASSLGTSRAGGELFF | TGCGCCAGCAGCTTGGGGACCAGCAGGGCTGGCGGGGAGCTGTTTTTT